The 12 T cell receptor beta chains below all came from one sample that was sequenced in a study of blood T cells in healthy people across ages. A sample-barcoded 5' primer and a J-beta primer mix were used in a second PCR of about 6 to 12 cycles. TCRdb reprocessed the 5' RACE reads with MiXCR, giving one entry per CDR3 protein. The repertoire holds about 800,000 distinct CDR3 sequences, with approximately 25% as singletons. The data were also submitted as part of a second study, on T cells of mothers and their children.

Source material: blood. The receptors here all came from a boy aged 5 to 17 in good health.

The rearrangement links TRBV7-9 to TRBJ2-7, with D maybe TRBD2 (5 bases). Trimming removed 3 bases at V and 5 bases at J, with 11 bases between. This CDR3 has 13 residues. Germline V CDR1 and CDR2: SEHNR, FQNEAQ (reference sequence). CDR3 sequence: CASSLVYGNEQYF. Written as DNA, the CDR3 is TGTGCCAGCAGCTTGGTTTACGGGAACGAGCAGTACTTC. Using reference TRBV7-9 and TRBJ2-7 for the parts outside the CDR3, the full variable domain is DTGVSQNPRHKITKRGQNVTFRCDPISEHNRLYWYRQTLGQGPEFLTYFQNEAQLEKSRLLSDRFSAERPKGSFSTLEIQRTEQGDSAMYLCASSLVYGNEQYFGPGTRLTVT.

Notes on this clonotype: In this CDR3 the conserved last residue, phenylalanine or tryptophan, is missing, so a read error is likely. The genes are TRBV6-2 or TRBV6-3 and TRBJ2-5; the match to TRBD1 covers 9 bases. The CDR3 has 14 amino acids. Germline lookup yields CDR1 MNHEY and CDR2 SVGEGT. Losses at the gene ends were 2 bases for V and 4 bases for J; bases not matched to a gene: 2. This chain's CDR3 is CASSYLDRGETQYI. CDR3 DNA sequence: TGTGCCAGCAGTTACCTGGACAGGGGAGAGACCCAGTACATC.

This clonotype has a handful of counts. The chain combines TRBV7-3 with TRBJ1-1; D is unresolved. Trimming shortened V by 2 bases and J by 4 bases, and 8 bases separated the two germline ends. The CDR3 loop spans 13 amino acids. The germline gives CDR1 SGHTA, CDR2 FQGTGA. CDR3 nucleotides: TGTGCCAGCAGCTTAGGGGAGAGCACTGAAGCTTTCTTT. Protein sequence: CASSLGESTEAFF.

The J gene is TRBJ2-5, the V gene TRBV9, with TRBD1 as a possible D gene (6 bases). Trimming stripped 4 bases from V and 2 bases from J, with 12 bases between. Germline values: CDR1 SGDLS, CDR2 YYNGEE. This CDR3 is built from 14 residues. The CDR3 is CASSSSQGQETQYF. The CDR3 nucleotides read TGTGCCAGCAGCTCCTCACAGGGACAAGAGACCCAGTACTTC.

V and J are TRBV19 and TRBJ1-2; D possibly corresponds to TRBD1 (5 bases). The length of the CDR3 is 14 residues. The germline V gene encodes CDR1 LNHDA and CDR2 SQIVND (reference sequence). Between the trimmed V and J ends, which lost 5 bases and 3 bases, there was a span of 13 bases. The CDR3 DNA reads TGTGCCAGTAGTCTTGGCAGGGATGACTATGGCTACACCTTC. It encodes CASSLGRDDYGYTF. The whole variable domain, remainder taken from reference TRBV19 and TRBJ1-2, is DGGITQSPKYLFRKEGQNVTLSCEQNLNHDAMYWYRQDPGQGLRLIYYSQIVNDFQKGDIAEGYSVSREKKESFPLTVTSAQKNPTAFYLCASSLGRDDYGYTFGSGTRLTVV.

The chain carries TRBV5-1 and TRBJ2-5; D is perhaps TRBD1 or TRBD2 (6 bases each). The DNA end is more similar to TRBJ2-7, so the J call may be wrong. The CDR3 covers 15 residues. Germline V gives CDR1 SGHRS, CDR2 YFSETQ. CDR3 residues: CASSLEGGPWDEQYF. The CDR3 nucleotides read TGCGCCAGCAGCCTGGAAGGGGGGCCTTGGGACGAGCAGTACTTC.

Only a few counts were recorded for this clonotype. CDR3 sequence (DNA): TGTGCTTCCCAGACGGGGGGCCTCGGAGGCGGGGAGCTGTTTTTT. It codes for CASQTGGLGGGELFF. V gene TRBV5-4 combines with J gene TRBJ2-2; a weak D match, TRBD2 (7 bases). This CDR3 comprises 15 residues. Germline CDR1 and CDR2: SGHNT and YYREEE (reference sequence).

This clonotype was picked up a small number of times. V and J are TRBV10-3 and TRBJ2-1; 7 bases are shared with TRBD1. CDR3 length: 16 residues. The junction had 4 bases not matched to a gene; V was cut back by 0 bases and J by 2 bases. Germline lookup yields CDR1 ENHRY and CDR2 SYGVKD. The CDR3 region has the DNA TGTGCCATCAGTGAGTCGACAGGGTACCCCTACAATGAGCAGTTCTTC. Protein sequence: CAISESTGYPYNEQFF.

The CDR3 region is CASSPLGGEWTGELFF. CDR3 coding DNA: TGTGCCAGCTCACCACTTGGCGGGGAGTGGACCGGGGAGCTGTTTTTT. The chain is built from TRBV18 and TRBJ2-2; possibly TRBD2 for D (6 bases). CDR1 and CDR2 (germline): KGHSH, LQKENI. V was pared by 1 base and J by 5 bases, with 14 bases between. The length of the CDR3 is 16 residues.

The CDR3 protein is CSVGGPGGYRDTQYF. In nucleotides, the CDR3 is TGCAGCGTTGGAGGGCCAGGGGGCTACAGAGATACGCAGTATTTT. The chain joins TRBV29-1 to TRBJ2-3; the match to TRBD1 covers 8 bases. The germline CDR1 and CDR2 sequences are SQVTM and ANQGSEA. The J segment lost 5 bases and the V segment lost 4 bases, leaving 11 bases of the junction unmatched. The CDR3 extends over 15 amino acids.

The genes are TRBV7-9 and TRBJ2-1, with D unclear. The CDR3 is made up of 14 amino acids. V dropped 5 bases and J dropped 8 bases, with 16 bases sitting between them. Per germline, CDR1 SEHNR and CDR2 FQNEAQ (reference sequence). CDR3 bases: TGTGCCAGCAGCCCCCCGCGAGCGATTGATGAGCAGTTCTTC. Amino acids: CASSPPRAIDEQFF.

The gene calls are TRBV6-1 and TRBJ1-1; D call uncertain. Germline values: CDR1 MNHNS, CDR2 SASEGT. The V end lost 3 bases, the J end lost 1 base, and 12 bases lay between the germline ends. This CDR3 comprises 15 residues. For the CDR3, the DNA is TGTGCCAGCAGTGAGTCGGGGTTAGGGAACACTGAAGCTTTCTTT. Translated, it gives CASSESGLGNTEAFF.